One sample yielded the 10 T cell receptor beta chains listed below, sequenced in a study of blood T cells in healthy people across ages. A second roughly 6 to 12 cycle PCR used barcoded and J-beta primers. MiXCR, run by TCRdb on the 5' RACE reads, gives a single entry per CDR3 protein. The table includes more than 900,000 distinct CDR3 sequences, almost 25% detected once. This same sample was also taken into another study, of T cells of mothers and their children.

Specimen: blood. The receptors originated from a girl aged 2-10 years in good health.

This clonotype showed up just a few times. The rearrangement joins TRBV18 to TRBJ1-5, with unresolved D. V lost 2 bases and J 3 bases, leaving 11 bases between the germline ends. In germline, CDR1 is KGHSH, CDR2 LQKENI. The CDR3 consists of 15 residues. The CDR3 region has the DNA TGTGCCAGCTCACCATCGGCCGGGATCAATCAGCCCCAGCATTTT. Its translation is CASSPSAGINQPQHF.

In its sample, this clonotype was seen a few times. The rearrangement joins TRBV3-1 to TRBJ2-2; D perhaps matches TRBD2 (5 bases). This CDR3 has 14 amino acids. CDR1 is LGHDT, CDR2 YNNKEL, per germline (reference sequence). The V gene lost 0 bases and the J gene lost 5 bases, with 7 bases spanning the gap. This CDR3 is CASSQDRRTGELFF. The CDR3 coding sequence is TGTGCCAGCAGCCAAGATAGGAGGACCGGGGAGCTGTTTTTT.

The chain has TRBV4-1 and TRBJ2-5; 9 bases match TRBD1. Gene TRBJ2-1 matches the end of the DNA better, so the J call may be wrong. CDR1 MGHRA and CDR2 YSYEKL come from the germline V gene. This CDR3 contains 17 residues. CDR3 sequence (DNA): TGCGCCAGCAGCCAAGTGGGACAGGGACTTTTGGACAATGAGCAGTTCTTC. Translating gives CASSQVGQGLLDNEQFF.

This clonotype has more than one count but fewer than ten. This sequence joins TRBV18 and TRBJ2-1; D gene unclear. CDR3 length: 14 residues. Trimming left V 4 bases short and J 7 bases short, with 14 bases between. Germline V gene sequence: CDR1 KGHSH, CDR2 LQKENI. The CDR3 here is CASSRILGWNEQFF. The DNA of the CDR3 is TGTGCCAGCTCACGAATATTAGGGTGGAATGAGCAGTTCTTC. Combining the CDR3 with reference TRBV18 and TRBJ2-1 gives the whole variable domain NAGVMQNPRHLVRRRGQEARLRCSPMKGHSHVYWYRQLPEEGLKFMVYLQKENIIDESGMPKERFSAEFPKEGPSILRIQQVVRGDSAAYFCASSRILGWNEQFFGPGTRLTVL.

J is TRBJ1-1 and V is TRBV12-5; D call uncertain. This CDR3 has 17 amino acids. With 6 bases removed from V and 1 base from J, the gap between germline ends came to 21 bases. CDR1 LGHNT and CDR2 FRNRAP come from the germline V gene. For the CDR3, the DNA is TGTGCTAGTGGCCCCTCCCCGTTTGGCACACGGAACACTGAAGCTTTCTTT. Protein product: CASGPSPFGTRNTEAFF. The full variable domain, completed using reference TRBV12-5 and TRBJ1-1, is DARVTQTPRHKVTEMGQEVTMRCQPILGHNTVFWYRQTMMQGLELLAYFRNRAPLDDSGMPKDRFSAEMPDATLATLKIQPSEPRDSAVYFCASGPSPFGTRNTEAFFGQGTRLTVV.

The chain carries TRBV5-1 and TRBJ2-3; D is ambiguous. In germline, CDR1 is SGHRS, CDR2 YFSETQ. Trimming left V 4 bases short and J 4 bases short, with 10 bases between. The CDR3 has 13 residues. Written as DNA, the CDR3 is TGCGCCAGCAGCCCAATTTCTGCAGATACGCAGTATTTT. Its protein is CASSPISADTQYF.

The gene calls are TRBV19 and TRBJ2-1; D possibly matches TRBD1 or TRBD2 (6 bases each). V lost 2 bases, J lost 8 bases, and 22 bases lay in between. This CDR3 spans 17 amino acids. Germline V gene data show CDR1 as LNHDA and CDR2 as SQIVND (reference sequence). This chain's CDR3 is CASSITPEEGGGDEQFF. CDR3 DNA sequence: TGTGCCAGTAGTATAACCCCCGAGGAGGGTGGGGGCGATGAGCAGTTCTTC.

J is TRBJ2-5 and V is TRBV10-3; the D is unclear. The CDR3 has 11 amino acids. Per the germline V gene, CDR1 is ENHRY and CDR2 is SYGVKD. Between the trimmed V and J ends, which lost 8 bases and 2 bases, there was a span of 6 bases. The CDR3 DNA reads as TGTGCCATCGGCCCTCAAGAGACCCAGTACTTC. Translation gives CAIGPQETQYF.

This clonotype was counted between two and nine times. V and J are TRBV20-1 and TRBJ2-7; the match to TRBD1 covers 9 bases. Germline trimming cut 1 base from V and 5 bases from J; bases unmatched to any gene: 15. The CDR3 has 17 amino acids. Germline lookup yields CDR1 DFQATT and CDR2 SNEGSKA (reference sequence). The CDR3 sequence is CSARVPVGRTGDNEQYF. In DNA, the CDR3 is TGCAGTGCTAGAGTTCCGGTCGGCAGGACAGGGGACAACGAGCAGTACTTC.

The sample holds a few counts of this clonotype. The V gene is TRBV7-9, the J gene TRBJ2-7; the match to TRBD2 covers 7 bases. Trimming removed 5 bases from V and 2 bases from J; junction bases left unmatched: 6. The CDR3 loop spans 14 amino acids. CDR1 and CDR2 (germline): SEHNR, FQNEAQ (reference sequence). For the CDR3, the DNA is TGTGCCAGCAGCCCTCGGGAGGTCCCCTACGAGCAGTACTTC. It yields the protein CASSPREVPYEQYF.